The 8 T cell receptor beta chains below come from one sample, sequenced in a study of T-cell reconstitution after alpha-beta-depleted transplantation in children. As it was prepared, the TCRbeta library received unique molecular identifiers. MiXCR, run by TCRdb on the PCR reads, gives a single entry per CDR3 protein. The sample records 250,000 to 300,000 distinct CDR3 sequences, about 9.4% being singletons. The sequenced sample was PBMCs, obtained before TCRalphabeta/CD19-depleted stem cell transplant. The receptor set was obtained from a boy in the first two years of life with acute myeloid leukemia, due to receive a stem cell transplant.

The table lists this clonotype with many counts. The V and J genes are TRBV5-1 and TRBJ2-2; D remains ambiguous. V dropped 6 bases and J dropped 7 bases, with 13 bases sitting between them. Germline V gene sequence: CDR1 SGHRS, CDR2 YFSETQ. The length of the CDR3 is 13 residues. The CDR3 sequence: CASNMIEDGELFF. The CDR3 region has the DNA TGCGCCAGCAACATGATCGAGGACGGGGAGCTGTTTTTT. Full variable domain (rest looked up from reference TRBV5-1 and TRBJ2-2): KAGVTQTPRYLIKTRGQQVTLSCSPISGHRSVSWYQQTPGQGLQFLFEYFSETQRNKGNFPGRFSGRQFSNSRSEMNVSTLELGDSALYLCASNMIEDGELFFGEGSRLTVL.

This clonotype has at least ten counts. J is TRBJ2-7 and V is TRBV10-3, with D perhaps matching TRBD2 (5 bases). This CDR3 spans 12 amino acids. Germline CDR1 reads ENHRY; CDR2 reads SYGVKD. V was shortened by 6 bases and J by 1 base, with 7 bases between the two germline ends. CDR3 protein: CAIRDLSYEQYF. As DNA, the CDR3 is TGTGCCATCAGGGACTTATCCTACGAGCAGTACTTC.

This clonotype was picked up many times. This chain connects TRBV28 to TRBJ2-7; TRBD2 might be the D (7 bases). The CDR3 has 16 residues. Looked up from germline, CDR1 is MDHEN and CDR2 is SYDVKM. V was trimmed by 5 bases and J by 1 base, leaving 18 bases between them. DNA of the CDR3: TGTGCCAGCAGTCCCCCCACAGGGAGGGGGTCCTACGAGCAGTACTTC. This gives the protein CASSPPTGRGSYEQYF.

The chain carries TRBV28 and TRBJ1-1; perhaps TRBD1 as D (5 bases). The CDR3 extends over 13 amino acids. Germline V gene data show CDR1 as MDHEN and CDR2 as SYDVKM. V lost 5 bases and J lost 4, with 11 bases in between. Here the CDR3 reads CASSLGEITEAFF. The CDR3 region has the DNA TGTGCCAGCAGTCTAGGGGAGATCACTGAAGCTTTCTTT.

The sample holds many counts of this clonotype. The chain employs TRBV12-3 or TRBV12-4 and TRBJ1-1; 8 nucleotides agree with TRBD1. The CDR3 is 14 amino acids. V gave up 6 bases and J gave up 3 bases; unmatched junction bases: 6. The CDR3 sequence is CASRFEQGDTEAFF. The CDR3 DNA follows: TGTGCCAGCAGGTTTGAACAGGGGGACACTGAAGCTTTCTTT.

At least ten counts were recorded for this clonotype. This chain connects TRBV7-9 to TRBJ2-1; no reliable D call. CDR1 and CDR2 (germline): SEHNR, FQNEAQ (reference sequence). Trimming took 0 bases from V and 3 from J, leaving 9 bases between them. The CDR3 consists of 15 residues. CDR3 nucleotides: TGTGCCAGCAGCTTAGCGGGGATAGTCTACAATGAGCAGTTCTTC. This translates into CASSLAGIVYNEQFF.

There are many counts of this clonotype. The J gene is TRBJ2-7, the V gene TRBV7-9; 7 nucleotides match TRBD1. V dropped 1 base and J dropped 8; count of bases not matched to a gene: 5. CDR1 is SEHNR and CDR2 is FQNEAQ in the germline V gene (reference sequence). CDR3 length: 13 residues. The CDR3 is CASSLGGGRQQYF. CDR3 in DNA: TGTGCCAGCAGCTTAGGAGGGGGCCGACAGCAGTACTTC.

This clonotype has at least ten counts. The CDR3 DNA is TGCAGTGCTAGAGTAGGACAGTATAGCAATCAGCCCCAGCATTTT. This sequence encodes CSARVGQYSNQPQHF. The chain combines TRBV20-1 with TRBJ1-5; D is possibly TRBD1 (6 bases). Germline lookup yields CDR1 DFQATT and CDR2 SNEGSKA (reference sequence). This CDR3 region has 15 residues. V lost 1 base and J lost 0, with 10 bases in between.